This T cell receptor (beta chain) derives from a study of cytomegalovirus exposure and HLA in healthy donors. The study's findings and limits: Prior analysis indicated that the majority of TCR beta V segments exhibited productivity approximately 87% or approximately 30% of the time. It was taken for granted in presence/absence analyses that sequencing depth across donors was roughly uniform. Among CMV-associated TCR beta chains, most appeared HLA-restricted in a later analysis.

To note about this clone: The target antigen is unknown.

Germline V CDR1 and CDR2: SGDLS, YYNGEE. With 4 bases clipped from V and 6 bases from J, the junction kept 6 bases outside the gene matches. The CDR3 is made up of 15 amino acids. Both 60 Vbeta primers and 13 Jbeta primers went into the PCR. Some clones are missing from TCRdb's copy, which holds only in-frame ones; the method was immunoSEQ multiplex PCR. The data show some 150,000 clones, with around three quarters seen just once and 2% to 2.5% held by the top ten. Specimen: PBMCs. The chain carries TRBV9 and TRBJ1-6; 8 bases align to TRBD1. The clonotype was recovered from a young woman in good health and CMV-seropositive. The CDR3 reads CASSPGDRTNSPLHF. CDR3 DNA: TGTGCCAGCAGCCCTGGGGACAGGACTAATTCACCCCTCCACTTT. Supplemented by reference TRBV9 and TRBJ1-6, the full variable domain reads DSGVTQTPKHLITATGQRVTLRCSPRSGDLSVYWYQQSLDQGLQFLIQYYNGEERAKGNILERFSAQQFPDLHSELNLSSLELGDSALYFCASSPGDRTNSPLHFGNGTRLTVT.